These 15 T cell receptor beta chains originate from one sample sequenced in a study of siplizumab effects on memory and regulatory T cells (dated by TCRdb to about 2019). Library preparation used the immunoSEQ multiplex PCR assay. TCRdb mirrors the immuneACCESS table, restricted to in-frame sequences. Some clones are absent from its copies; in checked studies, under half trace to an unresolved V gene, and the reason for the others is unknown. In all, the sample holds approximately 82,000 clones, and around 90% of those were seen once. The ten largest clones add up to 1.5% of the sample. Sequencing was done on a sample of Tregs sorted from blood. These receptors all stem from a human donor in good health.

The gene calls are TRBV7-2 and TRBJ1-2, with D perhaps TRBD1 (6 bases). The V gene lost 8 bases and the J gene lost 5 bases, with 21 bases spanning the gap. Looked up from germline, CDR1 is SGHTA and CDR2 is FQGNSA. The CDR3 is made up of 15 amino acids. The CDR3 coding sequence is TGTGCCAGCTCTATGGCAGGGGCCCTATGGTATGGCTACACCTTC. Translation gives CASSMAGALWYGYTF.

The J gene is TRBJ1-1, the V gene TRBV29-1, with TRBD1 matching over 7 bases. The CDR3 contains 13 residues. V gave up 0 bases and J gave up 8 bases; unmatched junction bases: 6. Per the germline V gene, CDR1 is SQVTM and CDR2 is ANQGSEA. This CDR3 is CSVEDLGTAEAFF. The CDR3 DNA sequence: TGCAGCGTTGAAGATCTCGGGACAGCCGAAGCTTTCTTT.

A single count supports this clone. The chain carries TRBV27 and TRBJ2-1; TRBD1 matches 7 bases. V gave up 6 bases and J gave up 4 bases; unmatched junction bases: 6. This CDR3 has 14 amino acids. Looked up from germline, CDR1 is MNHEY and CDR2 is SMNVEV (reference sequence). CDR3 loop: CASSPGQRYNEQFF. The CDR3 nucleotides read TGTGCCAGCAGCCCGGGACAGAGATACAATGAGCAGTTCTTC.

The chain recombines TRBV19 with TRBJ2-3, with D possibly being TRBD1 (6 bases). This CDR3 region has 16 residues. V lost 3 bases to trimming and J lost 4 bases, with 17 bases between them. Germline V CDR1 and CDR2: LNHDA, SQIVND (reference sequence). This chain's CDR3 is CASSMGAGISADTQYF. As DNA, the CDR3 is TGTGCCAGTAGTATGGGGGCCGGGATTTCAGCAGATACGCAGTATTTT.

The genes are TRBV5-8 and TRBJ1-5; D might be TRBD1 (6 bases). CDR1 SGHTS and CDR2 YDEGEE come from the germline V gene. Trimming cost V 2 bases and J 4 bases, with 10 bases left between them. The CDR3 totals 14 residues. CDR3 residues: CASSFGTPNQPQHF. In DNA form, the CDR3 reads TGTGCCAGCAGCTTTGGGACACCTAATCAGCCCCAGCATTTT.

This clone was detected a few times. The chain joins TRBV7-2 to TRBJ2-1; D uncertain. Germline V gives CDR1 SGHTA, CDR2 FQGNSA. Trimming cost V 3 bases and J 0 bases, with 9 bases left between them. The CDR3 contains 15 residues. The CDR3 sequence: CASSLRKSSYNEQFF. The DNA of the CDR3 is TGTGCCAGCAGCTTGCGAAAGAGCTCCTACAATGAGCAGTTCTTC.

This chain uses TRBV6-6 with TRBJ2-7; TRBD1 matches 9 bases. CDR1 and CDR2 (germline): MNHNY, SVGAGI (reference sequence). J was trimmed by 2 bases and V by 2 bases; bases with no gene match: 4. The CDR3 has 15 amino acids. The chain's CDR3 is CASSYRTGAPYEQYF. CDR3 nucleotides: TGTGCCAGCAGTTACCGGACAGGGGCCCCCTACGAGCAGTACTTC.

The gene calls are TRBV7-9 and TRBJ1-2; D gene unclear. Trimming cost V 1 base and J 6 bases, with 18 bases left between them. CDR3 size: 16 residues. Germline V gene sequence: CDR1 SEHNR, CDR2 FQNEAQ (reference sequence). This CDR3 is CASSLEMLLGEDGYTF. CDR3 DNA: TGTGCCAGCAGCTTAGAAATGTTGTTGGGAGAGGATGGCTACACCTTC.

This chain joins TRBV30 and TRBJ2-7; TRBD1 matches at 9 bases. V was pared by 0 bases and J by 6 bases, with 9 bases of the junction left unmatched. The V gene's germline CDR1 is GTSNPN and CDR2 SVGIG (reference sequence). There are 15 residues in the CDR3. CDR3 sequence reads: CAWSVGWTGAIEQYF. In DNA, the CDR3 is TGTGCCTGGAGTGTAGGGTGGACAGGGGCTATCGAGCAGTACTTC.

The chain joins TRBV2 to TRBJ1-5; D is perhaps TRBD1 (6 bases). V was cut by 5 bases and J by 6 bases, with 17 bases left in between. Germline assignment: CDR1 SNHLY and CDR2 FYNNEI. This CDR3 is built from 15 residues. CDR3 amino acids: CASSIDQGRGQPQHF. CDR3 DNA: TGTGCCAGCAGTATAGACCAGGGGCGGGGTCAGCCCCAGCATTTT.

This sequence joins TRBV7-2 and TRBJ1-2; 12 nucleotides align to TRBD1. The CDR3 is 15 residues long. With V trimmed by 5 bases and J by 4 bases, 5 bases remained unmatched. Germline-derived CDR1 and CDR2 are SGHTA and FQGNSA. CDR3 amino acids: CASSGGTGGFYGYTF. The DNA of the CDR3 is TGTGCCAGCAGCGGAGGGACAGGGGGCTTCTATGGCTACACCTTC. The complete variable domain, with remaining parts taken from reference TRBV7-2 and TRBJ1-2, reads GAGVSQSPSNKVTEKGKDVELRCDPISGHTALYWYRQSLGQGLEFLIYFQGNSAPDKSGLPSDRFSAERTGGSVSTLTIQRTQQEDSAVYLCASSGGTGGFYGYTFGSGTRLTVV.

The chain couples TRBV19 to TRBJ1-1; TRBD1 agrees at 10 bases. Germline V gives CDR1 LNHDA, CDR2 SQIVND (reference sequence). CDR3 length: 17 residues. Trimming removed 6 bases from V and 5 bases from J; junction bases left unmatched: 15. The CDR3 reads CASRTRGTGARGTEAFF. The DNA for the CDR3 is TGTGCCAGTAGGACACGAGGGACAGGGGCGAGAGGGACTGAAGCTTTCTTT.

The rearrangement uses TRBV2 and TRBJ2-3; tentatively, D is TRBD2 (7 bases). V was shortened by 4 bases and J by 3 bases, with 14 bases between the two germline ends. Germline V gene sequence: CDR1 SNHLY, CDR2 FYNNEI. The CDR3 has 15 residues. This chain's CDR3 is CASSVRGGATDTQYF. In DNA form, the CDR3 reads TGTGCCAGCAGTGTACGTGGGGGGGCGACAGATACGCAGTATTTT.

The chain is built from TRBV18 and TRBJ1-1; unclear D gene. Trimming took off 3 bases at V and 8 bases at J, with 13 bases between the two ends. The CDR3 extends over 13 amino acids. Germline lookup yields CDR1 KGHSH and CDR2 LQKENI. The CDR3 protein is CASSPVGSAEAFF. The CDR3 DNA sequence: TGTGCCAGCTCACCGGTGGGGAGCGCCGAAGCTTTCTTT. Filled out from reference TRBV18 and TRBJ1-1, the complete variable domain reads NAGVMQNPRHLVRRRGQEARLRCSPMKGHSHVYWYRQLPEEGLKFMVYLQKENIIDESGMPKERFSAEFPKEGPSILRIQQVVRGDSAAYFCASSPVGSAEAFFGQGTRLTVV.

This chain connects TRBV7-9 to TRBJ1-2; TRBD1 matches at 8 bases. V shed 3 bases, J shed 6 bases, and the junction held 6 bases outside the gene matches. The CDR3 consists of 14 residues. The germline CDR1 and CDR2 sequences are SEHNR and FQNEAQ (reference sequence). CDR3 in amino acids: CASSLDRVVNGYTF. The CDR3 DNA follows: TGTGCCAGCAGCTTGGACAGGGTTGTCAATGGCTACACCTTC.